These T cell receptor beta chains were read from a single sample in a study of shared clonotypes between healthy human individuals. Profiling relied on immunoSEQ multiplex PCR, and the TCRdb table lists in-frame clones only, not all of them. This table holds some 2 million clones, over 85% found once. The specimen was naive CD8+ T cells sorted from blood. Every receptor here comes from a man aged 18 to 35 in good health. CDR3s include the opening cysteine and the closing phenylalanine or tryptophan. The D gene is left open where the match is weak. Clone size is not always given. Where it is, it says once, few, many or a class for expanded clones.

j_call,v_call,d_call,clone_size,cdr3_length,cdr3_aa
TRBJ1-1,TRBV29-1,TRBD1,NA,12,CSVHRGQGEAFF
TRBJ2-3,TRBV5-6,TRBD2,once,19,CASSRWRTSGGAYTDTQYF
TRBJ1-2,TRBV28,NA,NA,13,CASSPPGEPGYTF
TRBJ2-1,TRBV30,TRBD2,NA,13,CARGTSGYNEQFF
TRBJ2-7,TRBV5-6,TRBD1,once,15,CASSLGGQEAYEQYF
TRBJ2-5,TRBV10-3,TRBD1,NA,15,CAISEGTGYQETQYF
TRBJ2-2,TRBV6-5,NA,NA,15,CASRNRDANTGELFF
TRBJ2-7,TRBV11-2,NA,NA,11,CASSISNEQYF
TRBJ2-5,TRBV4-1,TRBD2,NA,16,CASSQEAGTSQETQYF
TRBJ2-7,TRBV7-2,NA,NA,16,CASSLGAWTEVYEQYF
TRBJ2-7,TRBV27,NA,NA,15,CASSPELTGTGEQYF
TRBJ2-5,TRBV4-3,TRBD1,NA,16,CASSQAYQGAGETQYF
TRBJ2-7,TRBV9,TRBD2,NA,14,CASSPGLAGYEQYF
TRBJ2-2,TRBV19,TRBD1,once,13,CASLLTGDWELFF
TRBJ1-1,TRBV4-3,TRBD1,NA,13,CASSPNRGQEAFF
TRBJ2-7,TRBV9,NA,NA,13,CASSVGDYYEQYF